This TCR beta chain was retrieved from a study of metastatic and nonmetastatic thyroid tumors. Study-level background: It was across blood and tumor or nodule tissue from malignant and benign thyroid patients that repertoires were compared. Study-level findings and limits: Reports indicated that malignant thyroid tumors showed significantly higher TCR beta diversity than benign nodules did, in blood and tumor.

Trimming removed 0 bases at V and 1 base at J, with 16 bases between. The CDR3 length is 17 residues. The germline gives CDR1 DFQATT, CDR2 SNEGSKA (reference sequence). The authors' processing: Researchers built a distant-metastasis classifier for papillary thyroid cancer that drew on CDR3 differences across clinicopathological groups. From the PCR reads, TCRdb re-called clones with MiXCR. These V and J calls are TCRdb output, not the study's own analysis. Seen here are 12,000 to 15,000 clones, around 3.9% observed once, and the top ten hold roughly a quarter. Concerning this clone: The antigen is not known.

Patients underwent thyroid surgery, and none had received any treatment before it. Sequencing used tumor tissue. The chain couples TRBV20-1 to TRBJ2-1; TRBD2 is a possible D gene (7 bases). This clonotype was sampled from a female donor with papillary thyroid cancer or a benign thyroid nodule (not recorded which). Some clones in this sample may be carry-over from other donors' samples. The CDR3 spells CSARDLMRGQSYNEQFF. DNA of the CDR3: TGCAGTGCTAGAGATTTAATGCGGGGGCAATCCTACAATGAGCAGTTCTTC.